The 22 T cell receptor beta chains below come from one sample, sequenced in a study of cytomegalovirus exposure and HLA in healthy donors (dated by TCRdb to the late 2010s). To prepare the library, the immunoSEQ multiplex PCR assay was applied. The multiplex PCR relied on a mix of 60 forward primers for TCR Vbeta segments and 13 reverse primers for TCR Jbeta segments. TCRdb re-hosts the immuneACCESS table, in-frame sequences only. Its copies lack some clones; in the studies checked, an unresolved V gene accounts for under half of them, and the cause for the rest is not known. The sample table records about 140,000 clones; 66% of these occur just once. The top ten clonotypes cover 6.5% of the sample. The sequenced sample consisted of PBMCs. Every receptor here comes from a woman aged 55-69 years in good health and CMV-seronegative.

This sequence joins TRBV25-1 and TRBJ2-7; D might be TRBD2 (5 bases). Germline V lookup: CDR1 MGHDK, CDR2 SYGVNS. The CDR3 extends over 15 amino acids. Trimming removed 3 bases at V and 4 bases at J, with 16 bases between. This CDR3 reads CASSDPRAGGYEQYF. The CDR3 bases are TGTGCCAGCAGTGACCCGCGGGCGGGTGGTTACGAGCAGTACTTC.

The V gene is TRBV7-2, the J gene TRBJ2-2; weak D call: TRBD1 (6 bases). The CDR3 has 15 amino acids. Per the germline V gene, CDR1 is SGHTA and CDR2 is FQGNSA. Trimming pared 5 bases from V and 2 bases from J, leaving 12 bases between. The CDR3: CASSHRTANTGELFF. The DNA for the CDR3 is TGTGCCAGCAGCCACCGGACAGCCAACACCGGGGAGCTGTTTTTT.

This chain links TRBV7-8 with TRBJ1-5; maybe TRBD1 (6 bases). CDR1 is SGHVS and CDR2 is FQNEAQ in the germline V gene. Trimming left V 5 bases short and J 2 bases short, with 16 bases between. The CDR3 is 16 residues long. CDR3 sequence reads: CASSPTGKGGNQPQHF. The CDR3 DNA follows: TGTGCCAGCAGCCCTACAGGGAAAGGGGGCAATCAGCCCCAGCATTTT.

J is TRBJ1-4 and V is TRBV28; 9 bases map to TRBD1. The CDR3 has 15 residues. Germline V CDR1 and CDR2: MDHEN, SYDVKM. Trimming cost V 4 bases and J 8 bases; bases outside gene matches: 8. CDR3 nucleotide sequence: TGTGCCAGCAGTTCCCCGTTTGGACAGGGGGAAAAACTGTTTTTT. It specifies CASSSPFGQGEKLFF.

The chain carries TRBV5-8 and TRBJ2-3; 7 nucleotides agree with TRBD1. Looked up from germline, CDR1 is SGHTS and CDR2 is YDEGEE. The V and J ends lost 1 base and 6 bases, in that order; junction bases with no gene match: 14. There are 17 residues in the CDR3. Here the CDR3 DNA reads TGTGCCAGCAGCTTGTGGGCTAGACAGGGCGCCATGGATACGCAGTATTTT. Translated, it gives CASSLWARQGAMDTQYF.

About this clone: The junction departs from germline at one end; a sequencing error may be responsible. Other nucleotide sequences from this sample produce the same CDR3. This chain links TRBV19 with TRBJ2-3; tentatively, D is TRBD1 (5 bases). CDR3 size: 13 residues. Germline V gives CDR1 LNHDA, CDR2 SQIVND (reference sequence). The CDR3 protein is CASSIQGTDTQYF. CDR3 DNA sequence: TGTGCCAGTAGTATCCAGGGAACCGATACGCAGTACTTT.

The chain employs TRBV7-9 and TRBJ2-2; 7 bases map to TRBD1. Germline loops: CDR1 SEHNR, CDR2 FQNEAQ (reference sequence). J was trimmed by 1 base and V by 6 bases; bases with no gene match: 5. The CDR3 runs to 15 residues. This CDR3 reads CASSPRDRNTGELFF. The CDR3 DNA follows: TGTGCCAGCAGTCCCCGGGACAGGAACACCGGGGAGCTGTTTTTT.

A few counts support this clone. The chain is built from TRBV2 and TRBJ1-6; TRBD1 matches 11 bases. V lost 6 bases to trimming and J lost 7 bases; unmatched junction nucleotides: 2. This CDR3 is built from 14 residues. The germline CDR1 and CDR2 sequences are SNHLY and FYNNEI. CDR3 amino acids: CASSGDRGNSPLHF. In nucleotides, the CDR3 is TGTGCCAGCAGCGGGGACAGGGGGAATTCACCCCTCCACTTT.

The chain employs TRBV7-4 and TRBJ2-4, with TRBD2 matching over 8 bases. After removal of 5 bases from V and 2 bases from J, the junction contained 5 bases not matched to a gene. CDR3 size: 15 residues. CDR1 is SGHVT and CDR2 is SQSDAQ in the germline V gene. CDR3 amino acids: CASSAGGGTKNIQYF. The CDR3 coding sequence is TGTGCCAGCAGCGCCGGGGGGGGAACCAAAAACATTCAGTACTTC.

In its sample, this clone was seen a few times. The chain uses TRBV4-3 and TRBJ2-1; 7 positions match TRBD2. From germline, CDR1 is LGHNA and CDR2 YSLEER. The CDR3 length is 17 residues. The V and J ends lost 0 bases and 4 bases, in that order; junction bases with no gene match: 9. The CDR3 DNA follows: TGCGCCAGCAGCCAAGATTACGGCGGGAGAGCTTACAATGAGCAGTTCTTC. Amino acid sequence: CASSQDYGGRAYNEQFF.

In this sample, this clone turned up a few times. The genes are TRBV11-1 and TRBJ2-1; a possible D gene is TRBD1 (5 bases). Looked up from germline, CDR1 is SGHAT and CDR2 is FQDESV (reference sequence). The CDR3 loop spans 12 amino acids. V lost 4 bases and J lost 4, with 5 bases in between. CDR3: CASSSGYNEQFF. The CDR3 DNA is TGTGCCAGCAGCTCAGGGTACAATGAGCAGTTCTTC.

The chain has TRBV29-1 and TRBJ2-1; TRBD2 aligns across 11 bases. Per the germline V gene, CDR1 is SQVTM and CDR2 is ANQGSEA. Unmatched junction bases numbered 4, after V lost 4 bases and J lost 5 bases. The CDR3 runs to 14 residues. As DNA, the CDR3 is TGCAGCGTTGGACTAGCGGGATCTGACAATGAGCAGTTCTTC. It is translated as CSVGLAGSDNEQFF.

The rearrangement joins TRBV19 to TRBJ2-1; D is perhaps TRBD1 (5 bases). There are 15 residues in the CDR3. The germline V and J ends were trimmed by 7 bases and 4 bases, with 17 bases remaining between them. The germline CDR1 and CDR2 sequences are LNHDA and SQIVND (reference sequence). The CDR3 coding sequence is TGTGCCAGTACCACTATCCCGGCAGGGTACAATGAGCAGTTCTTC. This codes for CASTTIPAGYNEQFF.

The CDR3 DNA follows: TGTGCCAGCACCCGGGACACTTCATCCTACGAGCAGTACTTC. Amino acids: CASTRDTSSYEQYF. This chain connects TRBV7-9 to TRBJ2-7; the D gene is possibly TRBD1 (6 bases). V was cut by 7 bases and J by 1 base, with 14 bases left in between. The CDR3 length is 14 residues. In germline, CDR1 is SEHNR, CDR2 FQNEAQ (reference sequence).

This clone has only one observation. This chain joins TRBV7-2 and TRBJ2-5, with TRBD2 matching over 9 bases. V was clipped by 1 base and J by 2 bases; unmatched bases: 2. This CDR3 spans 15 amino acids. From germline, CDR1 is SGHTA and CDR2 FQGNSA. The CDR3 bases are TGTGCCAGCAGCTTAGGAGCGGGAGGACAAGAGACCCAGTACTTC. This gives the protein CASSLGAGGQETQYF.

The chain joins TRBV7-2 to TRBJ2-5; no clear D. The last part of the DNA fits TRBJ2-7 better; the J call may be wrong. CDR1 is SGHTA and CDR2 is FQGNSA in the germline V gene. The CDR3 loop spans 14 amino acids. DNA of the CDR3: TGTGCCAGCAGCTTAGTTTCCTCTTCCTACGAGCAGTACTTC. Translated, it gives CASSLVSSSYEQYF.

J is TRBJ1-6 and V is TRBV2; D may be TRBD1 (5 bases). The CDR3 runs to 17 residues. The V gene lost 4 bases and the J gene lost 8 bases, with 21 bases spanning the gap. The germline V gene has CDR1 SNHLY and CDR2 FYNNEI. The CDR3 here is CASSGVITGGGYSPLHF. The DNA for the CDR3 is TGTGCCAGCAGTGGGGTAATCACGGGGGGAGGTTATTCACCCCTCCACTTT.

A note on this clone: Mismatch with germline at one junction end may stem from a read error. This CDR3 reads CAISRTGVVHF. CDR3 nucleotide sequence: TGTGCCATCAGTCGGACAGGGGTAGTACATTTT. The chain has TRBV10-3 and TRBJ1-3, with 9 bases aligning to TRBD1. Germline V lookup: CDR1 ENHRY, CDR2 SYGVKD. This CDR3 spans 11 amino acids.

This clone appeared a few times. The V and J genes are TRBV5-4 and TRBJ1-3; maybe TRBD1 (5 bases). The CDR3 is 15 amino acids. V lost 2 bases to trimming and J lost 3 bases, with 12 bases between them. CDR1 and CDR2 (germline): SGHNT, YYREEE (reference sequence). CDR3 in amino acids: CASSFGGSGGNTIYF. The CDR3, as DNA: TGTGCCAGCAGCTTTGGGGGGTCGGGTGGAAACACCATATATTTT.

The chain has TRBV5-4 and TRBJ1-5; D ambiguous. This CDR3 has 13 amino acids. CDR1 SGHNT and CDR2 YYREEE come from the germline V gene (reference sequence). V lost 1 base and J 2 bases, leaving 4 bases between the germline ends. As DNA, the CDR3 is TGTGCCAGCAGCTTGCAGGGCAATCAGCCCCAGCATTTT. This gives the protein CASSLQGNQPQHF.

J is TRBJ2-2 and V is TRBV25-1; 12 positions match TRBD2. The ends lost 4 bases at V and 4 bases at J; junction bases unmatched: 4. The CDR3 is made up of 16 amino acids. Germline V gene sequence: CDR1 MGHDK, CDR2 SYGVNS. CDR3 DNA sequence: TGTGCCAGCAGTGGGACTAGCGGGATCGGCACCGGGGAGCTGTTTTTT. Its protein product is CASSGTSGIGTGELFF.

The rearrangement joins TRBV19 to TRBJ1-2; unclear D gene. Trimming left V 8 bases short and J 4 bases short, with 8 bases between. This CDR3 comprises 11 residues. CDR1 and CDR2 from the germline V gene are LNHDA and SQIVND (reference sequence). The CDR3 region is CASQRLYGYTF. CDR3 DNA: TGTGCCAGTCAGCGTCTCTATGGCTACACCTTC.